Listed below are T cell receptor beta chains from one sample, sequenced in a study of blood T cells in healthy people across ages. TCRdb processed the 5' RACE reads anew with MiXCR; each CDR3 protein has one entry. The profile shows 550,000 to 700,000 distinct CDR3 sequences, 27% of them singletons. Specimen: blood. These receptors were collected from a woman in her 70s in good health. Each CDR3 is given with its conserved first and last residue. Each record gives: J gene, D gene, V gene, clone size, CDR3 protein, CDR3 DNA. D genes are given only for firm matches. Clone size is not always given. Where it is, it says once, few, many or a class for expanded clones.

j_call: TRBJ2-3; d_call: TRBD2; v_call: TRBV10-3; clone_size: few; cdr3_aa: CAISGKASGGDTQYF; cdr3_nt: TGTGCCATCAGTGGTAAGGCTAGCGGGGGAGATACGCAGTATTTT
j_call: TRBJ2-7; d_call: TRBD1; v_call: TRBV6-2/TRBV6-3; clone_size: once; cdr3_aa: CASSEGQREQYF; cdr3_nt: TGTGCCAGCAGTGAGGGACAGCGCGAGCAGTACTTC
j_call: TRBJ2-1; d_call: TRBD1; v_call: TRBV20-1; clone_size: -; cdr3_aa: CSASGQRQGGDEQFF; cdr3_nt: TGCAGTGCCTCGGGACAGAGACAAGGCGGCGATGAGCAGTTCTTC
j_call: TRBJ2-2; d_call: -; v_call: TRBV2; clone_size: few; cdr3_aa: CASSPTMGGELFF; cdr3_nt: TGTGCCAGCAGTCCGACTATGGGGGGGGAGCTGTTTTTT
j_call: TRBJ2-7; d_call: -; v_call: TRBV5-1; clone_size: -; cdr3_aa: CASSFQTGEGEQYF; cdr3_nt: TGCGCCAGCAGCTTTCAGACAGGCGAGGGCGAGCAGTACTTC
j_call: TRBJ2-3; d_call: -; v_call: TRBV18; clone_size: -; cdr3_aa: CASSPASQTQYF; cdr3_nt: TGTGCCAGCTCACCAGCCAGCCAAACGCAGTATTTT
j_call: TRBJ2-1; d_call: -; v_call: TRBV24-1; clone_size: -; cdr3_aa: CATSWGASYNEQFF; cdr3_nt: TGTGCCACCAGTTGGGGTGCTTCCTACAATGAGCAGTTCTTC
j_call: TRBJ2-3; d_call: -; v_call: TRBV4-2; clone_size: few; cdr3_aa: CASSQDLKRFIADTQYF; cdr3_nt: TGTGCCAGCAGCCAAGATCTGAAGCGTTTTATAGCAGATACGCAGTATTTT
j_call: TRBJ2-7; d_call: TRBD1; v_call: TRBV29-1; clone_size: few; cdr3_aa: CSVEGPGQSSYEQYF; cdr3_nt: TGCAGCGTTGAGGGACCGGGACAGAGCTCCTACGAGCAGTACTTC
j_call: TRBJ1-6; d_call: -; v_call: TRBV11-3; clone_size: once; cdr3_aa: CASSLNGGLNASPLHF; cdr3_nt: TGTGCCAGCAGCTTAAATGGGGGCCTAAATGCATCACCCCTCCACTTT
j_call: TRBJ2-2; d_call: -; v_call: TRBV30; clone_size: few; cdr3_aa: CAWSVTGIGELFF; cdr3_nt: TGTGCCTGGAGTGTTACGGGTATCGGGGAGCTGTTTTTT
j_call: TRBJ2-3; d_call: -; v_call: TRBV25-1; clone_size: many; cdr3_aa: CASSERSTYTQYF; cdr3_nt: TGTGCCAGCAGTGAAAGGTCTACCTATACGCAGTATTTT
j_call: TRBJ2-5; d_call: -; v_call: TRBV18; clone_size: -; cdr3_aa: CASSGYLGRDQETQYF; cdr3_nt: TGTGCCAGCTCGGGTTACTTAGGACGGGATCAAGAGACCCAGTACTTC
j_call: TRBJ2-1; d_call: TRBD1; v_call: TRBV29-1; clone_size: many; cdr3_aa: CSVGQGGYNEQFF; cdr3_nt: TGCAGCGTTGGACAGGGGGGATACAATGAGCAGTTCTTC
j_call: TRBJ2-5; d_call: -; v_call: TRBV20-1; clone_size: few; cdr3_aa: CSASTGVGTQYF; cdr3_nt: TGCAGTGCTAGCACTGGGGTAGGGACCCAGTACTTC
j_call: TRBJ2-3; d_call: TRBD2; v_call: TRBV7-6; clone_size: -; cdr3_aa: CASSLALASGGWDTQYF; cdr3_nt: TGTGCCAGCAGCTTAGCGCTCGCTAGCGGGGGGTGGGATACGCAGTATTTT
j_call: TRBJ2-3; d_call: TRBD2; v_call: TRBV6-5; clone_size: few; cdr3_aa: CASSYSNLAGITDTQYF; cdr3_nt: TGTGCCAGCAGTTACTCGAATTTAGCGGGGATCACAGATACGCAGTATTTT
j_call: TRBJ1-4; d_call: -; v_call: TRBV20-1; clone_size: -; cdr3_aa: CSARDLRGENEKLFF; cdr3_nt: TGCAGTGCTAGAGATTTACGTGGGGAGAATGAAAAACTGTTTTTT
j_call: TRBJ2-1; d_call: TRBD2; v_call: TRBV20-1; clone_size: -; cdr3_aa: CSVLGLAGASGYNEQFF; cdr3_nt: TGCAGTGTACTGGGACTAGCGGGGGCCAGTGGATACAATGAGCAGTTCTTC
j_call: TRBJ2-2; d_call: TRBD1; v_call: TRBV2; clone_size: few; cdr3_aa: CASSEFGQGRANTGELFF; cdr3_nt: TGTGCCAGCAGTGAATTTGGACAGGGGAGAGCAAACACCGGGGAGCTGTTTTTT
j_call: TRBJ2-5; d_call: TRBD2; v_call: TRBV12-3/TRBV12-4; clone_size: -; cdr3_aa: CASSVRLAGGKETQYF; cdr3_nt: TGTGCCAGCAGTGTCCGACTAGCGGGGGGGAAAGAGACCCAGTACTTC
j_call: TRBJ2-3; d_call: TRBD2; v_call: TRBV19; clone_size: -; cdr3_aa: CASSMRGLAGDTQYF; cdr3_nt: TGTGCCAGTAGTATGAGAGGACTAGCAGGAGATACGCAGTATTTT
j_call: TRBJ1-4; d_call: -; v_call: TRBV2; clone_size: -; cdr3_aa: CASRRGTEGEKLFF; cdr3_nt: TGTGCCAGCAGACGAGGGACGGAAGGGGAAAAACTGTTTTTT
j_call: TRBJ2-7; d_call: TRBD2; v_call: TRBV11-2; clone_size: once; cdr3_aa: CASSLGTSFYPYEQYF; cdr3_nt: TGTGCCAGCAGCTTGGGGACTAGCTTTTACCCCTACGAGCAGTACTTC
j_call: TRBJ2-1; d_call: TRBD2; v_call: TRBV7-3; clone_size: few; cdr3_aa: CASSFTGGANEQFF; cdr3_nt: TGTGCCAGCAGCTTTACCGGGGGGGCTAATGAGCAGTTCTTC
j_call: TRBJ1-4; d_call: TRBD1; v_call: TRBV20-1; clone_size: -; cdr3_aa: CSARGTGEGEKLFF; cdr3_nt: TGCAGTGCTAGGGGGACAGGGGAAGGGGAAAAACTGTTTTTT
j_call: TRBJ2-3; d_call: -; v_call: TRBV10-3; clone_size: -; cdr3_aa: CAIHGGNTDTQYF; cdr3_nt: TGTGCCATCCACGGGGGTAACACAGATACGCAGTATTTT
j_call: TRBJ2-2; d_call: -; v_call: TRBV24-1; clone_size: few; cdr3_aa: CATSDNRLRTGELFF; cdr3_nt: TGTGCCACCAGTGATAACCGACTTCGAACCGGGGAGCTGTTTTTT
j_call: TRBJ1-5; d_call: TRBD1; v_call: TRBV9; clone_size: many; cdr3_aa: CASSPRTGDNQPQHF; cdr3_nt: TGTGCCAGCAGTCCCAGGACAGGGGACAATCAGCCCCAGCATTTT
j_call: TRBJ1-1; d_call: -; v_call: TRBV9; clone_size: -; cdr3_aa: CASSVGHQNTEAFF; cdr3_nt: TGTGCCAGCAGCGTAGGACACCAGAACACTGAAGCTTTCTTT
j_call: TRBJ1-2; d_call: -; v_call: TRBV4-2; clone_size: few; cdr3_aa: CASSQERRDNYGYTF; cdr3_nt: TGTGCCAGCAGCCAAGAGCGGCGGGATAACTATGGCTACACCTTC
j_call: TRBJ1-5; d_call: -; v_call: TRBV2; clone_size: -; cdr3_aa: CASSVGQPQHF; cdr3_nt: TGTGCCAGCAGTGTCGGTCAACCCCAGCATTTT
j_call: TRBJ2-3; d_call: -; v_call: TRBV24-1; clone_size: -; cdr3_aa: CATSLPTDPSDTQYF; cdr3_nt: TGTGCCACCAGTCTCCCGACTGACCCCTCAGATACGCAGTATTTT
j_call: TRBJ2-7; d_call: TRBD2; v_call: TRBV7-9; clone_size: many; cdr3_aa: CASSRTSGGYEQYF; cdr3_nt: TGTGCCAGCAGCCGGACTAGCGGGGGCTACGAGCAGTACTTC
j_call: TRBJ1-2; d_call: -; v_call: TRBV20-1; clone_size: few; cdr3_aa: CSARPARELVGYTF; cdr3_nt: TGCAGTGCTAGGCCGGCCCGGGAATTGGTAGGCTACACCTTC
j_call: TRBJ2-4; d_call: TRBD2; v_call: TRBV20-1; clone_size: few; cdr3_aa: CSAPTSGAGKNIQYF; cdr3_nt: TGCAGTGCGCCGACTAGCGGGGCGGGCAAAAACATTCAGTACTTC
j_call: TRBJ1-4; d_call: -; v_call: TRBV6-1; clone_size: -; cdr3_aa: CASSEASLGESKLFF; cdr3_nt: TGTGCCAGCAGTGAAGCTTCCCTAGGGGAATCTAAACTGTTTTTT
j_call: TRBJ1-6; d_call: -; v_call: TRBV7-2; clone_size: few; cdr3_aa: CASSLAGGSGSPLHF; cdr3_nt: TGTGCCAGCAGCTTAGCGGGGGGGTCAGGCTCACCCCTCCACTTT
j_call: TRBJ1-1; d_call: -; v_call: TRBV5-6; clone_size: -; cdr3_aa: CASSLVAGEEAFF; cdr3_nt: TGTGCCAGCAGCTTGGTGGCGGGTGAGGAAGCTTTCTTT
j_call: TRBJ2-5; d_call: -; v_call: TRBV4-2; clone_size: few; cdr3_aa: CASSQDPRGGAQETQYF; cdr3_nt: TGTGCCAGCAGCCAAGATCCCAGGGGGGGGGCCCAGGAGACCCAGTACTTC
j_call: TRBJ2-2; d_call: TRBD1; v_call: TRBV29-1; clone_size: few; cdr3_aa: CSATGQLNTGELFF; cdr3_nt: TGCAGCGCCACGGGACAGTTGAACACCGGGGAGCTGTTTTTT
j_call: TRBJ2-5; d_call: -; v_call: TRBV7-3; clone_size: -; cdr3_aa: CASSLLAEGRQETQYF; cdr3_nt: TGTGCCAGCAGCTTACTCGCGGAGGGCAGACAAGAGACCCAGTACTTC
j_call: TRBJ1-4; d_call: TRBD1; v_call: TRBV7-9; clone_size: -; cdr3_aa: CASSLGYGTANEKLFF; cdr3_nt: TGTGCCAGCAGCTTAGGTTATGGGACAGCTAATGAAAAACTGTTTTTT
j_call: TRBJ2-1; d_call: TRBD2; v_call: TRBV7-9; clone_size: few; cdr3_aa: CASSLADAGDSYNEQFF; cdr3_nt: TGTGCCAGCAGCTTAGCGGATGCGGGAGACTCTTACAATGAGCAGTTCTTC
j_call: TRBJ2-3; d_call: TRBD2; v_call: TRBV4-3; clone_size: -; cdr3_aa: CASSPNGLAGKADTQYF; cdr3_nt: TGCGCCAGCAGCCCGAACGGACTAGCGGGGAAGGCAGATACGCAGTATTTT
j_call: TRBJ1-4; d_call: -; v_call: TRBV5-1; clone_size: -; cdr3_aa: CASSLGQLNEKLFF; cdr3_nt: TGCGCCAGCAGCTTGGGACAGCTTAATGAAAAACTGTTTTTT
j_call: TRBJ1-1; d_call: TRBD1; v_call: TRBV5-1; clone_size: few; cdr3_aa: CASSKQGMMDTEAFF; cdr3_nt: TGCGCCAGCAGCAAACAGGGGATGATGGACACTGAAGCTTTCTTT
j_call: TRBJ2-7; d_call: -; v_call: TRBV5-1; clone_size: many; cdr3_aa: CASRDSGYEQYF; cdr3_nt: TGCGCCAGCAGGGACAGTGGTTACGAGCAGTACTTC
j_call: TRBJ2-5; d_call: -; v_call: TRBV10-3; clone_size: -; cdr3_aa: CAISEKVKQYF; cdr3_nt: TGTGCCATCAGTGAGAAGGTTAAGCAGTACTTC
j_call: TRBJ2-5; d_call: TRBD2; v_call: TRBV6-1; clone_size: -; cdr3_aa: CASSQGGTSNQKTQYF; cdr3_nt: TGTGCCAGCAGCCAAGGGGGGACTAGCAATCAAAAGACCCAGTACTTC
j_call: TRBJ2-1; d_call: TRBD1; v_call: TRBV7-2; clone_size: -; cdr3_aa: CASTPTGTVKQFF; cdr3_nt: TGTGCCAGCACTCCGACCGGGACAGTAAAGCAGTTCTTC
j_call: TRBJ2-1; d_call: TRBD1; v_call: TRBV7-2; clone_size: few; cdr3_aa: CASSFSNWDRGEAYNEQFF; cdr3_nt: TGTGCCAGCAGCTTTAGCAATTGGGACAGGGGGGAAGCCTACAATGAGCAGTTCTTC
j_call: TRBJ1-2; d_call: TRBD1; v_call: TRBV7-9; clone_size: -; cdr3_aa: CASSFTGTDYYGYTF; cdr3_nt: TGTGCCAGCAGCTTTACCGGGACAGATTACTATGGCTACACCTTC
j_call: TRBJ1-4; d_call: -; v_call: TRBV5-1; clone_size: -; cdr3_aa: CASSLAPQGNEKLFF; cdr3_nt: TGCGCCAGCAGCTTGGCCCCACAGGGTAATGAAAAACTGTTTTTT
j_call: TRBJ2-3; d_call: -; v_call: TRBV6-1; clone_size: -; cdr3_aa: CASSPDLSSTDAQYF; cdr3_nt: TGTGCCAGCAGCCCAGACCTCAGCAGCACAGATGCGCAGTATTTT
j_call: TRBJ2-4; d_call: -; v_call: TRBV21-1; clone_size: -; cdr3_aa: CASSKGAGRGLAKNIQYF; cdr3_nt: TGTGCCAGCAGCAAAGGGGCAGGGAGGGGTTTAGCCAAAAACATTCAGTACTTC
j_call: TRBJ2-2; d_call: TRBD1; v_call: TRBV6-1; clone_size: few; cdr3_aa: CASSRGQGARSTGELFF; cdr3_nt: TGTGCCAGCAGCCGAGGACAGGGGGCGCGTAGCACCGGGGAGCTGTTTTTT